A single sample gave rise to the 4 T cell receptor beta chains below, sequenced in a study of Ad26.COV2.S vaccination and SARS-CoV-2 variants. Libraries were prepared by immunoSEQ multiplex PCR; TCRdb keeps only in-frame clonotypes and omits some of them. This sample has a few hundred thousand clones, with around 87% found just once. Stated treatment: roughly 19 received Ad26.COV2.S at low or high dose, single or two shots; several received placebo; per-sample allocation not given. Specimen acquisition occurred on day 63 following the initial vaccine or placebo injection. Sequencing was performed on peripheral blood, taken in a trial of Ad26.COV2.S vaccine versus placebo. These receptors were taken from a person aged 18 to 65 who received the Ad26.COV2.S COVID-19 vaccine or a placebo.

This chain connects TRBV7-3 to TRBJ2-7; 8 bases map to TRBD1. Trimming cost V 5 bases and J 6 bases; bases outside gene matches: 9. The CDR3 is 14 residues long. Germline-derived CDR1 and CDR2 are SGHTA and FQGTGA. The CDR3 region is CASSTQTGVGEQYF. The CDR3 DNA follows: TGTGCCAGCAGCACCCAGACAGGGGTAGGCGAGCAGTACTTC.

This clone was observed a handful of times. V gene TRBV7-8 combines with J gene TRBJ1-2; D perhaps matches TRBD1 (5 bases). The CDR3 sequence is 15 residues long. Germline V CDR1 and CDR2: SGHVS, FQNEAQ. V gave up 5 bases and J gave up 5 bases, with 18 bases separating them. The CDR3 loop reads CASSGHGAEVYGYTF. Written as DNA, the CDR3 is TGTGCCAGCAGCGGTCATGGGGCCGAAGTATATGGCTACACCTTC. Based on the CDR3 plus reference TRBV7-8 and TRBJ1-2, the full variable domain is GAGVSQSPRYKVAKRGQDVALRCDPISGHVSLFWYQQALGQGPEFLTYFQNEAQLDKSGLPSDRFFAERPEGSVSTLKIQRTQQEDSAVYLCASSGHGAEVYGYTFGSGTRLTVV.

This rearrangement joins TRBV30 to TRBJ1-1, with TRBD1 identical over 7 bases. V lost 3 bases and J lost 3; bases outside the gene matches: 7. This CDR3 is built from 14 residues. Germline V gene data show CDR1 as GTSNPN and CDR2 as SVGIG (reference sequence). The CDR3: CAWSEGARDTEAFF. The CDR3 DNA sequence: TGTGCCTGGAGCGAGGGGGCTCGGGACACTGAAGCTTTCTTT.

The rearrangement links TRBV7-9 to TRBJ1-2; 7 bases match TRBD1. Germline values: CDR1 SEHNR, CDR2 FQNEAQ (reference sequence). V lost 3 bases to trimming and J lost 0 bases; unmatched junction nucleotides: 7. The CDR3 has 16 residues. CDR3 sequence: CASSLTTGVANYGYTF. The CDR3, as DNA: TGTGCCAGCAGCTTGACTACAGGGGTCGCTAACTATGGCTACACCTTC.